Each of the 32 T cell receptor beta chains below was sequenced from the same sample in a study of shared clonotypes between healthy human individuals. Naive CD8 cells lacked CD45RO and underwent positive selection for CCR7, leaving out terminally differentiated effector memory CD45RA+ cells. The assay was immunoSEQ multiplex PCR, and TCRdb's table has in-frame clones only and misses some. The sample shows about 2.1 million clones, approximately 94% of them seen only once. The sample taken for sequencing was naive CD8+ T cells from PBMCs. The receptors come from a man aged 18 to 35 in good health. Some clones in this sample may be carry-over from other donors' samples.

The chain links TRBV27 to TRBJ2-7; TRBD2 aligns across 7 bases. The trim removed 3 bases at V and 4 bases at J, leaving 12 bases unmatched. Germline V gene data show CDR1 as MNHEY and CDR2 as SMNVEV (reference sequence). The CDR3 contains 16 residues. The CDR3 reads CASSFSWGEGIYEQYF. CDR3 DNA sequence: TGTGCCAGCAGTTTCTCCTGGGGGGAGGGGATATACGAGCAGTACTTC.

The J gene is TRBJ2-3, the V gene TRBV2, with 16 bases fitting TRBD2. Germline V gene lookup returns CDR1 SNHLY and CDR2 FYNNEI. The CDR3 totals 15 residues. CDR3 protein: CAMGLAGGPGDTQYF. In DNA form, the CDR3 reads TGTGCGATGGGACTAGCGGGAGGGCCCGGGGATACGCAGTATTTT.

This clone is a singleton in its sample. This specimen includes other DNA sequences encoding the same CDR3. The V and J genes are TRBV27 and TRBJ2-3; 7 nucleotides match TRBD1. The V gene end was trimmed by 4 bases and the J gene end by 0 bases; junction bases not matched to a gene: 4. This CDR3 is 15 amino acids long. CDR1 and CDR2 (germline): MNHEY, SMNVEV (reference sequence). CDR3 coding DNA: TGTGCCAGCAGTTCCAGGGACAGCAGCACAGATACGCAGTATTTT. Amino acids: CASSSRDSSTDTQYF.

The genes are TRBV7-9 and TRBJ2-1, with TRBD2 identical over 13 bases. CDR1 is SEHNR and CDR2 is FQNEAQ in the germline V gene (reference sequence). The CDR3 sequence is 16 residues long. V lost 4 bases to trimming and J lost 5 bases; unmatched junction nucleotides: 5. The CDR3 DNA reads TGTGCCAGCAGCTCGGGGACTAGCGGGATACACAATGAGCAGTTCTTC. This codes for CASSSGTSGIHNEQFF. Based on the CDR3 plus reference TRBV7-9 and TRBJ2-1, the full variable domain is DTGVSQNPRHKITKRGQNVTFRCDPISEHNRLYWYRQTLGQGPEFLTYFQNEAQLEKSRLLSDRFSAERPKGSFSTLEIQRTEQGDSAMYLCASSSGTSGIHNEQFFGPGTRLTVL.

The chain uses TRBV7-9 and TRBJ1-2; a possible D gene is TRBD1 (6 bases). CDR3 length: 14 residues. V was shortened by 6 bases and J by 2 bases, with 13 bases between the two germline ends. Looked up from germline, CDR1 is SEHNR and CDR2 is FQNEAQ (reference sequence). For the CDR3, the DNA is TGTGCCAGCAGACCTTGGACAGAAAACTATGGCTACACCTTC. It specifies CASRPWTENYGYTF.

This clone was picked up one time. The gene calls are TRBV7-9 and TRBJ2-1, with TRBD1 matching 8 bases. The CDR3 spans 17 residues. Germline CDR1 SEHNR, CDR2 FQNEAQ (reference sequence). Germline trimming cut 5 bases from V and 0 bases from J; bases unmatched to any gene: 9. The CDR3 loop is CASSQRRQGSSYNEQFF. CDR3 coding DNA: TGTGCCAGCAGCCAGAGACGACAGGGGAGCTCCTACAATGAGCAGTTCTTC.

The chain couples TRBV4-1 to TRBJ1-1; possible D gene TRBD1, 6 bases. Per germline, CDR1 MGHRA and CDR2 YSYEKL. The CDR3 totals 13 residues. Trimming left V 7 bases short and J 1 base short, with 10 bases between. The CDR3 loop is CASKGVGNTEAFF. The CDR3 nucleotides read TGCGCCAGCAAGGGGGTTGGGAACACTGAAGCTTTCTTT.

About this clone: This CDR3 is also generated by other DNA sequences in the sample. The rearrangement links TRBV7-2 to TRBJ2-7; the D is unclear. The CDR3 spans 14 residues. Germline V gene data show CDR1 as SGHTA and CDR2 as FQGNSA. V was clipped by 2 bases and J by 2 bases, with 10 bases between them. CDR3: CASSLTGFTYEQYF. The CDR3 DNA sequence: TGTGCCAGCAGCTTAACGGGTTTCACCTACGAGCAGTACTTC.

The chain is built from TRBV28 and TRBJ2-2, with D perhaps TRBD2 (5 bases). Germline lookup yields CDR1 MDHEN and CDR2 SYDVKM. The CDR3 length is 13 residues. The ends were cut back, 4 bases at V and 7 bases at J, with 10 bases in the middle. CDR3 protein: CASSWGEGGELFF. The CDR3 DNA reads TGTGCCAGCAGTTGGGGAGAGGGCGGGGAGCTGTTTTTT. Filled out from reference TRBV28 and TRBJ2-2, the complete variable domain reads DVKVTQSSRYLVKRTGEKVFLECVQDMDHENMFWYRQDPGLGLRLIYFSYDVKMKEKGDIPEGYSVSREKKERFSLILESASTNQTSMYLCASSWGEGGELFFGEGSRLTVL.

CDR3 loop: CASSFDSLADTQYF. For the CDR3, the DNA is TGTGCCAGCAGCTTCGACTCCCTAGCAGATACGCAGTATTTT. The chain employs TRBV7-3 and TRBJ2-3; no firm D call. Germline loops: CDR1 SGHTA, CDR2 FQGTGA. The CDR3 extends over 14 amino acids. V was cut by 3 bases and J by 4 bases, with 11 bases left in between. The full variable domain, its missing parts supplied by reference TRBV7-3 and TRBJ2-3, is GAGVSQTPSNKVTEKGKYVELRCDPISGHTALYWYRQSLGQGPEFLIYFQGTGAADDSGLPNDRFFAVRPEGSVSTLKIQRTERGDSAVYLCASSFDSLADTQYFGPGTRLTVL.

The chain couples TRBV27 to TRBJ2-7, with 7 bases aligning to TRBD1. V lost 6 bases, J lost 0 bases, and 8 bases stayed unmatched. Germline V gives CDR1 MNHEY, CDR2 SMNVEV (reference sequence). This CDR3 is 15 amino acids long. CDR3 region: CASRPGWDSSYEQYF. Here the CDR3 DNA reads TGTGCCAGCAGACCCGGTTGGGACAGCTCCTACGAGCAGTACTTC.

V and J are TRBV5-6 and TRBJ2-1, with no clear D. The CDR3 spans 13 residues. Germline assignment: CDR1 SGHDT and CDR2 YYEEEE. The V and J ends lost 2 bases and 8 bases respectively, with 11 bases between them. CDR3 amino acids: CASSFSAPDEQFF. CDR3 bases: TGTGCCAGCAGCTTCTCTGCCCCCGATGAGCAGTTCTTC. Full variable domain (rest looked up from reference TRBV5-6 and TRBJ2-1): DAGVTQSPTHLIKTRGQQVTLRCSPKSGHDTVSWYQQALGQGPQFIFQYYEEEERQRGNFPDRFSGHQFPNYSSELNVNALLLGDSALYLCASSFSAPDEQFFGPGTRLTVL.

The rearrangement uses TRBV4-1 and TRBJ2-5; no clear D gene. This CDR3 spans 13 amino acids. CDR1 MGHRA and CDR2 YSYEKL come from the germline V gene. Between the trimmed V and J ends, which lost 4 bases and 4 bases, there was a span of 10 bases. CDR3 sequence (DNA): TGCGCCAGCAGCCCAGAGTTAGCAGAGACCCAGTACTTC. Amino acid sequence: CASSPELAETQYF.

The chain is built from TRBV13 and TRBJ1-2, with D possibly being TRBD1 (6 bases). Germline values: CDR1 PRHDT, CDR2 FYEKMQ (reference sequence). This CDR3 spans 14 amino acids. V lost 4 bases, J lost 8 bases, and 17 bases lay in between. As DNA, the CDR3 is TGTGCCAGCAGCTCCCGCGGGGGCGGCGACGGCTACACCTTC. This gives the protein CASSSRGGGDGYTF.

This chain connects TRBV19 to TRBJ2-3; D possibly matches TRBD1 or TRBD2 (5 bases each). The ends were cut back, 8 bases at V and 1 base at J, with 19 bases in the middle. This CDR3 has 16 amino acids. CDR1 LNHDA and CDR2 SQIVND come from the germline V gene (reference sequence). The CDR3 DNA is TGTGCCAGTGCGAGGGGAAGACAGCAAGGCACAGATACGCAGTATTTT. This translates into CASARGRQQGTDTQYF. Drawing the rest from reference TRBV19 and TRBJ2-3, the complete variable domain is DGGITQSPKYLFRKEGQNVTLSCEQNLNHDAMYWYRQDPGQGLRLIYYSQIVNDFQKGDIAEGYSVSREKKESFPLTVTSAQKNPTAFYLCASARGRQQGTDTQYFGPGTRLTVL.

To note about this clone: This CDR3 is also generated by other DNA sequences in the sample. This chain links TRBV7-8 with TRBJ2-5; TRBD2 matches at 8 bases. The CDR3 totals 14 residues. Per germline, CDR1 SGHVS and CDR2 FQNEAQ. Unmatched junction bases numbered 7, after V lost 5 bases and J lost 5 bases. Here the CDR3 DNA reads TGTGCCAGCAGCCTTGGACTAGCTGAGGAGACCCAGTACTTC. Amino acids: CASSLGLAEETQYF.

This clone was seen just once. The genes are TRBV7-2 and TRBJ2-7, with 14 bases fitting TRBD2. CDR1 SGHTA and CDR2 FQGNSA come from the germline V gene. This CDR3 contains 18 residues. V was clipped by 3 bases and J by 4 bases; unmatched bases: 11. CDR3 coding DNA: TGTGCCAGCAGCTTCGAGCAGAGACTAGCGGGAGGGTTGTACGAGCAGTACTTC. Translated: CASSFEQRLAGGLYEQYF.

The chain is built from TRBV15 and TRBJ1-1; D call uncertain. The CDR3 is made up of 14 amino acids. Trimming stripped 3 bases from V and 0 bases from J, with 8 bases between. Per germline, CDR1 LNHNV and CDR2 YYDKDF (reference sequence). The CDR3 reads CATSSTTMNTEAFF. In DNA form, the CDR3 reads TGTGCCACCAGCAGCACGACTATGAACACTGAAGCTTTCTTT.

The chain's CDR3 is CASSLGRDYLYEQYF. DNA of the CDR3: TGTGCCAGCAGCTTAGGCCGAGACTACCTTTACGAGCAGTACTTC. V gene TRBV13 combines with J gene TRBJ2-7; TRBD2 is a possible D gene (5 bases). The CDR3 runs 15 residues. Germline CDR1 and CDR2: PRHDT and FYEKMQ (reference sequence). V gave up 0 bases and J gave up 4 bases, with 13 bases separating them.

The chain combines TRBV5-1 with TRBJ1-1; the match to TRBD1 covers 8 bases. This CDR3 spans 13 amino acids. CDR1 is SGHRS, CDR2 YFSETQ, per germline. V lost 4 bases and J lost 11; bases outside the gene matches: 10. The CDR3 loop is CASSNGTGGPAFF. The CDR3 DNA sequence: TGCGCCAGCAGCAACGGGACAGGCGGGCCTGCTTTCTTT.

The chain couples TRBV4-1 to TRBJ2-4, with 8 bases lining up with TRBD1. Trimming removed 1 base from V and 3 bases from J; junction bases left unmatched: 8. In germline, CDR1 is MGHRA, CDR2 YSYEKL. The CDR3 has 17 amino acids. CDR3 protein: CASSQGQGIVVKNIQYF. Here the CDR3 DNA reads TGCGCCAGCAGCCAAGGACAGGGGATCGTCGTCAAAAACATTCAGTACTTC.

The V call is TRBV15, the J call TRBJ2-1; 12 bases align to TRBD2. In germline, CDR1 is LNHNV, CDR2 YYDKDF (reference sequence). The J segment lost 8 bases and the V segment lost 5 bases, leaving 4 bases of the junction unmatched. The CDR3 contains 14 residues. CDR3 sequence: CATSGSSGRDEQFF. CDR3 bases: TGTGCCACCAGCGGGTCTAGCGGGAGGGATGAGCAGTTCTTC.

On this clone: Distinct nucleotide sequences in the sample also encode this CDR3. This sequence joins TRBV19 and TRBJ1-5; D perhaps matches TRBD1 (5 bases). The CDR3 has 15 residues. Trimming shortened V by 3 bases and J by 2 bases, and 11 bases separated the two germline ends. CDR1 LNHDA and CDR2 SQIVND come from the germline V gene (reference sequence). The CDR3 region has the DNA TGTGCCAGTAGTATCGTTCCGGGGGGCAATCAGCCCCAGCATTTT. It codes for CASSIVPGGNQPQHF.

This rearrangement joins TRBV4-1 to TRBJ2-1, with D unclear. This CDR3 has 14 residues. Germline assignment: CDR1 MGHRA and CDR2 YSYEKL. V was trimmed by 0 bases and J by 2 bases, leaving 5 bases between them. The CDR3 is CASSQDFPYNEQFF. Written as DNA, the CDR3 is TGCGCCAGCAGCCAAGATTTTCCCTACAATGAGCAGTTCTTC.

The CDR3 nucleotides read TGTGCCAGCAGTCTACCAGGGCGGGGATCTAGCGGGATCCATAGCACAGATACGCAGTATTTT. Translating it yields CASSLPGRGSSGIHSTDTQYF. The rearrangement links TRBV28 to TRBJ2-3, with TRBD2 identical over 9 bases. CDR3 length: 21 residues. V was clipped by 5 bases and J by 0 bases; unmatched bases: 21. The germline V gene encodes CDR1 MDHEN and CDR2 SYDVKM.

This clone was counted once. The rearrangement links TRBV7-3 to TRBJ2-6, with 10 bases matching TRBD1. The germline V gene encodes CDR1 SGHTA and CDR2 FQGTGA. Trimming cost V 2 bases and J 2 bases; bases outside gene matches: 3. The CDR3 has 17 amino acids. The CDR3 region has the DNA TGTGCCAGCAGCTTACTTGGGACAGGGGCTGGGGCCAACGTCCTGACTTTC. Translated: CASSLLGTGAGANVLTF.

This chain connects TRBV7-9 to TRBJ1-4; D not resolved. The CDR3 is 15 amino acids. V was cut by 1 base and J by 7 bases, with 13 bases left in between. CDR1 is SEHNR and CDR2 is FQNEAQ in the germline V gene (reference sequence). In DNA form, the CDR3 reads TGTGCCAGCAGCTTAGTTACTATGCGGGGTGAAAAACTGTTTTTT. Residues: CASSLVTMRGEKLFF.

This clone was counted only a few times. The DNA for the CDR3 is TGTGCCAGCAGTGTGACGGACAATCCCAATCAGCCCCAGCATTTT. Protein product: CASSVTDNPNQPQHF. This chain uses TRBV2 with TRBJ1-5; D might be TRBD1 (5 bases). This CDR3 region has 15 residues. CDR1 is SNHLY, CDR2 FYNNEI, per germline. The ends were cut back, 4 bases at V and 3 bases at J, with 13 bases in the middle.

This chain joins TRBV15 and TRBJ2-1; D is unclear. The germline CDR1 and CDR2 sequences are LNHNV and YYDKDF (reference sequence). CDR3 length equals 14 residues. The V gene lost 0 bases and the J gene lost 7 bases, with 10 bases spanning the gap. The DNA of the CDR3 is TGTGCCACCAGCAGAGATCCCCGCTCTAATGAGCAGTTCTTC. Protein: CATSRDPRSNEQFF.

V usage is TRBV28 and J usage is TRBJ1-4; TRBD1 might be the D (5 bases). The CDR3 sequence is 14 residues long. Looked up from germline, CDR1 is MDHEN and CDR2 is SYDVKM. Trimming shortened V by 5 bases and J by 4 bases, and 11 bases separated the two germline ends. Here the CDR3 reads CASSPPGGNEKLFF. Written as DNA, the CDR3 is TGTGCCAGCAGTCCCCCTGGGGGTAATGAAAAACTGTTTTTT.

The chain couples TRBV7-9 to TRBJ1-1; D not resolved. The CDR3 is 14 amino acids. Germline CDR1 and CDR2: SEHNR and FQNEAQ (reference sequence). V was shortened by 2 bases and J by 3 bases, with 10 bases between the two germline ends. CDR3 residues: CASSLPGEDTEAFF. The CDR3 nucleotides read TGTGCCAGCAGCTTACCGGGAGAGGACACTGAAGCTTTCTTT.

The chain has TRBV28 and TRBJ2-7; D call uncertain. The CDR3 has 11 residues. V dropped 9 bases and J dropped 6 bases, with 12 bases sitting between them. Looked up from germline, CDR1 is MDHEN and CDR2 is SYDVKM. The CDR3 region has the DNA TGTGCCAGTGGGGTCCCAGCCGAGCAGTACTTC. This sequence encodes CASGVPAEQYF.